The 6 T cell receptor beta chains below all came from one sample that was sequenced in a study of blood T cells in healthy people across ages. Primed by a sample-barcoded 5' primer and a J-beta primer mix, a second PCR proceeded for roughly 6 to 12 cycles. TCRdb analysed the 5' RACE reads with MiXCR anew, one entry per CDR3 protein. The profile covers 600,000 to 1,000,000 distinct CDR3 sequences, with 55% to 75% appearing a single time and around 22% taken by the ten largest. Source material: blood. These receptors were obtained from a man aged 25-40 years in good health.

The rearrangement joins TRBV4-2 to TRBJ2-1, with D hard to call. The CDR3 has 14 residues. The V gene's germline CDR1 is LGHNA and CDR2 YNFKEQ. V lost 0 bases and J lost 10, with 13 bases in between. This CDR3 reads CASSQEWGVGEQFF. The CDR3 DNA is TGTGCCAGCAGCCAAGAGTGGGGTGTCGGCGAGCAGTTCTTC.

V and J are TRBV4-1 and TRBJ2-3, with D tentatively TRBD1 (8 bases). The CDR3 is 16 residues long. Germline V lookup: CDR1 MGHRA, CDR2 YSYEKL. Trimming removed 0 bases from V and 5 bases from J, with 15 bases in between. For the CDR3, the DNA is TGCGCCAGCAGCCAAGATCACAGGGGGAGGGGAGATACGCAGTATTTT. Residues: CASSQDHRGRGDTQYF.

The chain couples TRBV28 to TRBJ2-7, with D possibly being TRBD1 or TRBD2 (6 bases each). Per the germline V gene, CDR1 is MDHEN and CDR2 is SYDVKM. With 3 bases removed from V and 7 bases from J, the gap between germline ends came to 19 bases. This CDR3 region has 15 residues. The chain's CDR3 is CASSFRGGPQREQYF. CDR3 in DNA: TGTGCCAGCAGTTTCAGGGGAGGACCCCAACGGGAGCAGTACTTC.

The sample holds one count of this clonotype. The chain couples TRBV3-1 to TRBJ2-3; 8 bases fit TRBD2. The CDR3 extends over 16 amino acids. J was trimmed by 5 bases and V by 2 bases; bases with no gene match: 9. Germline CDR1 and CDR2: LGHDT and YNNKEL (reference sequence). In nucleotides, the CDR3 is TGTGCCAGCAGCCAATTCCGGGGGGGTCAAGGAGATACGCAGTATTTT. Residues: CASSQFRGGQGDTQYF.

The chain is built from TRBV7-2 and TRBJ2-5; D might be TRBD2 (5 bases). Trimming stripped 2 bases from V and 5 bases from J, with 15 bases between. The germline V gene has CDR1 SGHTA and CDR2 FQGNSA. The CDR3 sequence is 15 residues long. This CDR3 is CASSLMEAGPETQYF. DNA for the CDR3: TGTGCCAGCAGCTTAATGGAGGCAGGACCGGAGACCCAGTACTTC.

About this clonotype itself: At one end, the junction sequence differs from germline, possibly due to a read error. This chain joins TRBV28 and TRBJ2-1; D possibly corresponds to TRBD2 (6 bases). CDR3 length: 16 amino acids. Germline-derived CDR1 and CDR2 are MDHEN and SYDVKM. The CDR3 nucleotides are TGTGCCAGCAGTCCATACTTAGCGGACCCTGGGAATGGGCAGTTCTTC. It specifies CASSPYLADPGNGQFF.